This TCR beta chain was captured by sequencing in a study of cytomegalovirus exposure and HLA in healthy donors (dated by TCRdb to the late 2010s). Context from the whole study: According to an earlier analysis of 450 to 650 of the donors, some 180 million T cells yielded 117 million unique TCR beta sequences and more than 250 Gb of sequence data. Roughly 320 gigabases of sequencing data and roughly 81 million unique TCR sequences made up an early release that covered several hundred HLA-typed donors. Of the 300 to 450 genotyped donors, roughly 85% fell in the genetic ancestry cluster associated with self-reported Caucasian donors. The study aimed to test whether signatures of past pathogen exposure could be identified by cataloging public T cell receptors. The T cell repertoires of several hundred subjects were profiled by immunosequencing and related to cytomegalovirus serostatus. Besides the first cohort of about 730 subjects, a separate validation cohort made up of roughly 120 different subjects was used. To predict cytomegalovirus infection status, the study brought together high-throughput TCR immunosequencing, statistical association of individual TCRs with disease status, and machine learning. A later analysis re-examined previously published TCR beta repertoires from over 500 donors and added high-resolution HLA genotyping to investigate patterns of TCR occurrence. The later analysis used no new phenotypic data to find candidate immune exposures, relying instead on TCR beta sequences and their occurrence across donors. To decide whether each TCR beta V gene segment behaved as functional or pseudogenic, an earlier analysis of approximately 620 of the donors relied on high-throughput TCR beta sequencing. Donor age, sex, ethnicity and CMV serostatus were compiled alongside the repertoire data. A later genetic analysis took genome-wide SNP genotypes for about 60% of the roughly 670 donors and used that subset as a discovery cohort. All discovery cohort repertoires had been generated using a single sequencing platform. Both class I and class II loci were covered by HLA typing, at four-digit resolution. The number of typed donors differed by locus: roughly 620-640 for A, B, C, DRB1 and DQB1; approximately 530 for DQA1; 606 for DPA1; and roughly 470 for DPB1. Roughly five DR-DQ haplotypes were treated as single units for association and clustering because of strong linkage in the cohort. Among around 400 genotyped donors of the cohort, an average of roughly 240,000 unique TCR beta nucleotide sequences were sequenced per donor, 15% to 20% of them non-productive.

CDR1 and CDR2, looked up from the germline V gene (reference sequence), are GTSNPN and SVGIG. The CDR3, cysteine through phenylalanine, is 12 amino acids long. Just the 36-base CDR3 DNA is kept, in frame starting at base 1. The V and J ends are trimmed by 7 bases and 1 base, leaving 10 bases between them. Library method: the immunoSEQ multiplex PCR assay. For the multiplex PCR, a mixture combining 60 forward primers for TCR Vbeta segments and 13 reverse primers for TCR Jbeta segments was used. A multiplex PCR assay on genomic DNA amplified the CDR3 region of rearranged TCR beta genes. The amplified TCR beta libraries were sequenced on the Illumina HiSeq System as 87-base-pair reads. The published analysis was carried out like this. A later analysis tallied around 87 million unique TCR beta chains across the 700 or so repertoires, and approximately 9.9 million of those chains were shared by two or more donors. Raw reads were error-corrected and collapsed into unique sequences by a nearest-neighbor algorithm in which closely related sequences were merged to remove PCR and sequencing errors. V, D and J gene segments were assigned by aligning CDR3 sequences to IMGT reference sequences. For a sequence to be retained, at least a six-nucleotide match to both a V gene segment and a J gene segment was required. A rearrangement counted as productive if the CDR3 had no stop codons and remained in frame with V and J, and every other rearrangement counted as non-productive. CDR3 was defined by IMGT convention, running from the second conserved V-encoded cysteine to the conserved J-encoded phenylalanine. Sequences without an unambiguous match to a single V gene segment were excluded from the earlier analysis of 587 of the donors. In an earlier analysis of 587 of the donors, a V segment was called functional when productive rearrangements were above 56.7%, and segregating when the standard deviation between donors exceeded 5%. A statistical classification framework was built for diagnosing cytomegalovirus status from the catalog of TCR beta chain sequences. In a later analysis, TCR nucleotide sequences were compared against IMGT/GENE-DB human TR gene sequences so that V and J genes could be assigned. The TCRdist pipeline was used in a later analysis to assign CDR3 sequences and most-parsimonious VDJ recombination scenarios. In a later analysis, each TCR beta chain was defined by its CDR3 amino acid sequence together with its V-gene family, and reads lacking a unique V-gene family were excluded. In a later analysis, 500 to 700 highly shared, low-generation-probability nucleotide sequences were removed to address suspected cross-contamination and a sequencing artifact. In a later analysis, a clonal expansion index was calculated for each public chain from normalized within-repertoire ranks of inferred template counts. In a later analysis, generation probabilities were computed with a VDJ recombination model fitted to out-of-frame rearrangements, and the resulting probabilities were checked against IGoR. In a later analysis, TCR-TCR, TCR-HLA and TCR-CMV co-occurrence was scored with hypergeometric tests, and a repertoire-size bias correction was applied to TCR pairs. To estimate false discovery rates, a later analysis permuted the HLA or CMV assignments 20 times. In a later analysis, co-occurring TCRs were grouped with DBSCAN, and TCRdist sequence similarity was added when clustering was performed within HLA-allele-positive subsets. Co-occurrence clustering excluded repertoires with fewer than 30,000 or more than 120,000 public chains, plus five with anomalous nucleotide sharing. TCRdb retrieved this table from immuneACCESS and kept in-frame rearrangements only. Not all clones are present; in checked studies, unresolved V genes account for under half, and no reason is known for the remainder. V, J and clone size are those of that table, while D and trimming were read from the DNA. For this sample there are about 100,000 clones; 60% to 85% appear just once. The ten largest clones capture roughly 4.9% of the sample.

The paper as a whole reports these results and caveats: In both the original and validation cohorts, the classifier was reported to diagnose cytomegalovirus status with high specificity and sensitivity. This cohort had only TCR beta chains sequenced, and the lack of alpha or paired-chain data limited which features could be detected. A cluster of highly shared sequence variants was judged likely to represent a technical artifact of the sequencing pipeline. Because counts were too low, more than 15 rarely observed V segments, including chromosome 9 orphons, were excluded from the earlier analysis of a few hundred of the donors. A further reported finding was that TCR beta sequences accurately predicted the HLA-A and HLA-B alleles for most subjects in the first cohort. The only immune exposure information available for the cohort was CMV serostatus. When HLA alleles, especially DR and DQ, strongly co-occurred, TCR associations were difficult to assign to individual alleles. At a false discovery rate of 0.05, a later analysis linked about 17,000 TCR beta sequences to specific HLA alleles. The study listed approximately 150 TCR beta chains as associated with cytomegalovirus. According to a later analysis, TCR association rates differed among HLA loci, with DRB1 alleles showing the most associated TCRs and HLA-C alleles showing the fewest. Several of the top co-occurrence clusters appeared to be linked to parvovirus B19, influenza, CMV and Epstein-Barr virus, according to a later analysis. According to the authors, the approach could potentially be generalized to other disease states and immunological phenotypes. Because some donors lacked HLA typing at each locus, the association tests relied only on the typed subset. The presence/absence analyses assumed that sequencing depth was roughly uniform across donors, and that assumption may not be true. In a later genetic analysis, fewer N-insertions in productive TCRs were reported among donors in an Asian-associated ancestry cluster than the 666-donor mean. In vitro tests confirmed that a few of the cytomegalovirus-associated TCR beta chains recognize cytomegalovirus antigens. Compared with equally common non-associated chains, HLA-associated TCR beta chains in a later analysis were more clonally expanded and had lower generation probabilities. In a later genetic analysis, a missense DCLRE1C variant was associated with V-gene and J-gene trimming of TCR beta chains, and the association was replicated in an independent cohort. Linkage disequilibrium might explain the correlated functional status among segregating V segments, but an unknown experimental factor could not be excluded. In an earlier analysis of approximately 590 of the donors, most TCR beta V segments appeared in productive rearrangements about 90% or about 30% of the time, broadly matching IMGT annotations. Some IMGT-functional V segments, including TRBV6-2 and TRBV6-3, could not be told apart with the 87-base-pair reads, so those segments were excluded. Across donors, most TCR sequences were observed very rarely, whereas some public TCRs were present in many individuals. A later analysis found that most CMV-associated TCR beta chains appeared HLA-restricted, with HLA associations seemingly driven largely by CMV exposure.

The cohort consisted of hundreds of healthy bone marrow donors. All cohort members were sampled while nominally healthy, although unrecorded immune exposures were likely present. The donor was CMV seropositive and belonged to the group of 270 or so seropositive cohort members. Each donor provided a peripheral blood sample, and peripheral blood mononuclear cells were used for TCR beta sequencing. Genomic DNA was extracted from the blood cell samples with the Qiagen DNeasy Blood Extraction Kit. Comments on this clone: Its specific antigen is unknown. No base quality values were provided; no much bigger clone lies one nucleotide off.

Sequenced material: PBMCs. The receptor chain draws on TRBV30 and TRBJ1-1, and possibly TRBD1, on 5 matching bases. The clonotype originates from a female donor in good health and CMV-seropositive. The DNA sequence follows: TGTGCCTCTAGGAGGGGGAACACTGAAGCTTTCTTT. Its translation reads: CASRRGNTEAFF.